These 20 T cell receptor beta chains were sequenced from one sample in a study of technical replicates of blood from a few donors (dated 2017 in TCRdb). The method behind the library was the immunoSEQ multiplex PCR assay. TCRdb carries this immuneACCESS record with in-frame sequences only. Its versions omit some clonotypes, under half of them owing to an unresolved V gene in the studies checked, with the rest unexplained. This sample is represented by around 70,000 clones; 90% to 95% of them were singletons. In total, the top ten clones hold 0.2% to 0.3% of the sample. The specimen sequenced was T cells isolated from PBMCs. The receptors come from a human donor in good health.

This chain joins TRBV9 and TRBJ1-1; the D is unclear. Germline V gene lookup returns CDR1 SGDLS and CDR2 YYNGEE. CDR3 length equals 17 residues. V lost 2 bases to trimming and J lost 0 bases, with 17 bases between them. The CDR3 DNA reads TGTGCCAGCAGCGTCCCCGCGGGGAGGGCGATGAACACTGAAGCTTTCTTT. Residues: CASSVPAGRAMNTEAFF.

The chain links TRBV18 to TRBJ2-6; D is possibly TRBD1 (6 bases). CDR1 KGHSH and CDR2 LQKENI come from the germline V gene. Deletions cut 3 bases from V and 0 bases from J, with 12 bases between. There are 17 residues in the CDR3. CDR3 DNA: TGTGCCAGCTCACCGATGGACAGCTTCTCTGGGGCCAACGTCCTGACTTTC. Translated, it gives CASSPMDSFSGANVLTF.

J is TRBJ1-5 and V is TRBV28; 7 bases are shared with TRBD1. Germline CDR1 reads MDHEN; CDR2 reads SYDVKM. J lost 1 base, V lost 6 bases, and 3 bases had no gene match. The CDR3 spans 14 residues. CDR3 region: CASSGTASNQPQHF. DNA for the CDR3: TGTGCCAGCAGCGGGACAGCCAGCAATCAGCCCCAGCATTTT.

This chain uses TRBV18 with TRBJ1-1; 7 nucleotides line up with TRBD1. The germline V gene encodes CDR1 KGHSH and CDR2 LQKENI. The CDR3 covers 19 residues. With 1 base clipped from V and 1 base from J, the junction kept 15 bases outside the gene matches. The CDR3 here is CASSPLRIRGQAANTEAFF. Written as DNA, the CDR3 is TGTGCCAGCTCACCACTTCGCATAAGGGGGCAGGCAGCGAACACTGAAGCTTTCTTT.

On this clone itself: Other DNA sequences of this sample code for an identical CDR3. As DNA, the CDR3 is TGCGCCAGCAGCTTGACTGTCTCCTACGAGCAGTACTTC. This sequence encodes CASSLTVSYEQYF. V and J are TRBV5-1 and TRBJ2-7; D unclear. V lost 1 base, J lost 0 bases, and 5 bases lay in between. The CDR3 spans 13 residues. Germline CDR1 reads SGHRS; CDR2 reads YFSETQ.

V usage is TRBV7-9 and J usage is TRBJ1-2; D is ambiguous. The CDR3 is 14 amino acids. V lost 0 bases to trimming and J lost 7 bases, with 12 bases between them. Germline values: CDR1 SEHNR, CDR2 FQNEAQ (reference sequence). The CDR3 region has the DNA TGTGCCAGCAGCTTAGCAGGGTTGAGCGGTGGCTACACCTTC. This codes for CASSLAGLSGGYTF. Filled out from reference TRBV7-9 and TRBJ1-2, the complete variable domain reads DTGVSQNPRHKITKRGQNVTFRCDPISEHNRLYWYRQTLGQGPEFLTYFQNEAQLEKSRLLSDRFSAERPKGSFSTLEIQRTEQGDSAMYLCASSLAGLSGGYTFGSGTRLTVV.

This chain links TRBV6-5 with TRBJ1-2; no reliable D call. This CDR3 spans 13 amino acids. In germline, CDR1 is MNHEY, CDR2 SVGAGI. The V end lost 6 bases, the J end lost 5 bases, and 13 bases lay between the germline ends. The CDR3 nucleotides are TGTGCCAGCAGCCCCCGAGAGGAGTATGGCTACACCTTC. Amino acid sequence: CASSPREEYGYTF.

J is TRBJ2-7 and V is TRBV6-1; D unclear. This CDR3 is built from 12 residues. V was cut by 3 bases and J by 3 bases, with 6 bases left in between. CDR1 is MNHNS and CDR2 is SASEGT in the germline V gene. CDR3 coding DNA: TGTGCCAGCAGTGATTTATTCTACGAGCAGTACTTC. As protein: CASSDLFYEQYF.

This chain joins TRBV4-2 and TRBJ2-7; 14 bases map to TRBD2. The CDR3 spans 18 residues. Germline CDR1 LGHNA, CDR2 YNFKEQ. Unmatched junction bases numbered 10, after V lost 4 bases and J lost 2 bases. The CDR3 region has the DNA TGTGCCAGCAGCCTTGGACTAGCGGGAGGCCCCTCCACCTACGAGCAGTACTTC. As protein: CASSLGLAGGPSTYEQYF.

The V gene is TRBV7-8, the J gene TRBJ1-1; TRBD1 matches 8 bases. The CDR3 is 15 amino acids. Trimming at V came to 4 bases and at J to 5 bases, leaving 9 bases not matched to a gene. The germline gives CDR1 SGHVS, CDR2 FQNEAQ. This chain's CDR3 is CASSSLQGAETEAFF. DNA of the CDR3: TGTGCCAGCAGCTCGCTCCAGGGGGCGGAAACTGAAGCTTTCTTT. Combining the CDR3 with reference TRBV7-8 and TRBJ1-1 gives the whole variable domain GAGVSQSPRYKVAKRGQDVALRCDPISGHVSLFWYQQALGQGPEFLTYFQNEAQLDKSGLPSDRFFAERPEGSVSTLKIQRTQQEDSAVYLCASSSLQGAETEAFFGQGTRLTVV.

The chain combines TRBV7-9 with TRBJ2-7; possibly TRBD1 for D (6 bases). Germline V gene sequence: CDR1 SEHNR, CDR2 FQNEAQ (reference sequence). The V end lost 6 bases, the J end lost 2 bases, and 11 bases lay between the germline ends. The CDR3 contains 13 residues. In nucleotides, the CDR3 is TGTGCCAGCAGTCTGGGGGCGACCTACGAGCAGTACTTC. Amino acids: CASSLGATYEQYF. Full variable domain (outside the CDR3, taken from reference TRBV7-9 and TRBJ2-7): DTGVSQNPRHKITKRGQNVTFRCDPISEHNRLYWYRQTLGQGPEFLTYFQNEAQLEKSRLLSDRFSAERPKGSFSTLEIQRTEQGDSAMYLCASSLGATYEQYFGPGTRLTVT.

The chain links TRBV27 to TRBJ1-1, with no clear D. Germline CDR1 and CDR2: MNHEY and SMNVEV (reference sequence). The CDR3 consists of 13 residues. V dropped 3 bases and J dropped 1 base, with 6 bases sitting between them. The CDR3 sequence: CASSFYQNTEAFF. The CDR3, as DNA: TGTGCCAGCAGTTTCTACCAGAACACTGAAGCTTTCTTT.

In this sample, this clone turned up a few times. The chain couples TRBV30 to TRBJ1-2; no reliable D call. V lost 1 base, J lost 6 bases, and 15 bases lay in between. The CDR3 loop spans 14 amino acids. Germline CDR1 GTSNPN, CDR2 SVGIG (reference sequence). The CDR3 sequence: CAWSDGTRRNGYTF. DNA of the CDR3: TGTGCCTGGAGTGATGGTACACGGAGGAATGGCTACACCTTC.

The chain carries TRBV19 and TRBJ2-7, with D unresolved. Trimming took 3 bases from V and 6 from J, leaving 9 bases between them. The CDR3 extends over 12 amino acids. Germline values: CDR1 LNHDA, CDR2 SQIVND (reference sequence). The CDR3 loop reads CASSMGFSEQYF. Written as DNA, the CDR3 is TGTGCCAGTAGTATGGGCTTTTCCGAGCAGTACTTC.

The rearrangement joins TRBV5-1 to TRBJ1-3, with D possibly matching TRBD1 (5 bases). This CDR3 is 14 amino acids long. The germline gives CDR1 SGHRS, CDR2 YFSETQ. Trimming shortened V by 4 bases and J by 3 bases, and 11 bases separated the two germline ends. CDR3 nucleotides: TGCGCCAGCAGCCCGCAGGGTAGTGGAAACACCATATATTTT. The encoded protein is CASSPQGSGNTIYF.

The rearrangement links TRBV11-3 to TRBJ2-7; D remains unclear. The CDR3 totals 12 residues. Germline V lookup: CDR1 SGHNT, CDR2 YENEEA. V gave up 1 base and J gave up 6 bases, with 7 bases separating them. For the CDR3, the DNA is TGTGCCAGCAGCTTAGGTTCAGGCGAGCAGTACTTC. Translated, it gives CASSLGSGEQYF.

The chain employs TRBV5-4 and TRBJ2-5; 13 bases line up with TRBD2. Losses at the gene ends were 4 bases for V and 5 bases for J; bases not matched to a gene: 14. Germline V lookup: CDR1 SGHNT, CDR2 YYREEE (reference sequence). This CDR3 region has 18 residues. CDR3 residues: CASSRTVLAGGPAETQYF. The CDR3 nucleotides are TGTGCCAGCAGCCGAACGGTACTAGCGGGGGGGCCAGCGGAGACCCAGTACTTC.

The V gene is TRBV9, the J gene TRBJ1-5; the D gene is possibly TRBD1 (6 bases). The CDR3 is made up of 15 amino acids. Between the trimmed V and J ends, which lost 3 bases and 0 bases, there was a span of 10 bases. The germline gives CDR1 SGDLS, CDR2 YYNGEE. The CDR3 DNA reads as TGTGCCAGCAGCGAACAGGGTTATAGCAATCAGCCCCAGCATTTT. Translating gives CASSEQGYSNQPQHF.

This clone was detected only a few times. The chain has TRBV5-6 and TRBJ1-2; 11 nucleotides agree with TRBD1. The CDR3 extends over 15 amino acids. Germline-derived CDR1 and CDR2 are SGHDT and YYEEEE. V shed 4 bases and J 8 bases; nucleotides not matched to a gene: 10. CDR3 sequence reads: CASSGGTGGQLGYTF. The CDR3, as DNA: TGTGCCAGCAGCGGGGGGACAGGGGGACAATTGGGCTACACCTTC.

CDR3 bases: TGTGCCAGCAGCCCACAGGGGTTGGATGAGCAGTTCTTC. It is translated as CASSPQGLDEQFF. The chain combines TRBV13 with TRBJ2-1; 7 nucleotides agree with TRBD1. This CDR3 is 13 amino acids long. V lost 5 bases, J lost 8 bases, and 6 bases stayed unmatched. The germline CDR1 and CDR2 sequences are PRHDT and FYEKMQ (reference sequence).